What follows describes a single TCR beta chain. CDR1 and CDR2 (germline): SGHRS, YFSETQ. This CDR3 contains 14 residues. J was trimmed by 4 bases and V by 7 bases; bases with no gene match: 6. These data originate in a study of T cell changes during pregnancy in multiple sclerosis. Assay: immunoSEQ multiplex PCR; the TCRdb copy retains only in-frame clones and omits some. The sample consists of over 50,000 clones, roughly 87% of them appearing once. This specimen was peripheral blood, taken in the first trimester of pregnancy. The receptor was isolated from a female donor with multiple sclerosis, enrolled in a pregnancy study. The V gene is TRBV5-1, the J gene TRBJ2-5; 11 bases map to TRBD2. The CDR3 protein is CASGRLAGLETQYF. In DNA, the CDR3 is TGCGCCAGCGGACGACTAGCGGGATTAGAGACCCAGTACTTC.